The next 16 T cell receptor beta chains were all read from a single sample in a study of blood T cell repertoires in COVID-19. Clones were read by immunoSEQ multiplex PCR, and TCRdb kept only the in-frame ones, dropping some. The table includes some 180,000 clones, 84% detected once. The sample taken for sequencing was PBMCs or T cells enriched from blood (not recorded which). The receptor source for this set is a woman aged 25 to 45 who had been exposed to COVID-19.

This chain uses TRBV4-1 with TRBJ2-7, with 8 bases matching TRBD1. With 0 bases clipped from V and 3 bases from J, the junction kept 1 base outside the gene matches. CDR1 MGHRA and CDR2 YSYEKL come from the germline V gene. The CDR3 loop spans 14 amino acids. In DNA, the CDR3 is TGCGCCAGCAGCCAAGACAGGGGGCGCTACGAGCAGTACTTC. This gives the protein CASSQDRGRYEQYF.

The chain links TRBV18 to TRBJ1-4; D ambiguous. In germline, CDR1 is KGHSH, CDR2 LQKENI. CDR3 length: 14 residues. V shed 8 bases and J shed 5 bases, with 15 bases lying between them. The CDR3 nucleotides read TGTGCCAGCCAAGCACAGCCCCAGAATGAAAAACTGTTTTTT. It is translated as CASQAQPQNEKLFF.

DNA of the CDR3: TGTGCTAGTGGTTTAGGGACAGAGCAGTTCTTC. Its protein product is CASGLGTEQFF. The rearrangement uses TRBV12-5 and TRBJ2-1; D might be TRBD1 (6 bases). This CDR3 comprises 11 residues. With 3 bases removed from V and 10 bases from J, the gap between germline ends came to 7 bases. Germline V gene sequence: CDR1 LGHNT, CDR2 FRNRAP.

For the CDR3, the DNA is TGTGCCAGCAGTTTAGACAGGGGCGCTGAAGCTTTCTTT. Residues: CASSLDRGAEAFF. The rearrangement uses TRBV12-3 or TRBV12-4 and TRBJ1-1; 7 nucleotides agree with TRBD1. The CDR3 is 13 amino acids. V was pared by 1 base and J by 6 bases, with 2 bases of the junction left unmatched.

The chain employs TRBV6-4 and TRBJ2-3; a weak D match, TRBD1 (6 bases). Germline assignment: CDR1 MRHNA and CDR2 SNTAGT. The CDR3 length is 15 residues. V was cut by 5 bases and J by 2 bases, with 14 bases left in between. The CDR3 DNA is TGTGCCAGCAGTATCCGGACAGATAACACAGATACGCAGTATTTT. This translates into CASSIRTDNTDTQYF.

The chain employs TRBV27 and TRBJ1-1; weak D call: TRBD1 (5 bases). V was clipped by 8 bases and J by 8 bases, with 18 bases between them. CDR1 and CDR2 from the germline V gene are MNHEY and SMNVEV (reference sequence). This CDR3 comprises 13 residues. Here the CDR3 reads CASGGVEKREAFF. CDR3 DNA: TGTGCCAGCGGGGGGGTCGAAAAGAGGGAAGCTTTCTTT.

This clone was observed a single time. V and J are TRBV4-3 and TRBJ2-1, with 8 bases that match TRBD1. This CDR3 is built from 14 residues. The ends lost 3 bases at V and 8 bases at J; junction bases unmatched: 6. The germline CDR1 and CDR2 sequences are LGHNA and YSLEER. The CDR3 DNA reads as TGCGCCAGCAGCCAGATAACACAGGGGGATGAGCAGTTCTTC. Amino acid sequence: CASSQITQGDEQFF.

There are a few counts of this clone. The CDR3 DNA sequence: TGCAGTGCAACGACAGAATACGAGCAGTACTTC. As protein: CSATTEYEQYF. The chain carries TRBV20-1 and TRBJ2-7; D is perhaps TRBD1 (5 bases). This CDR3 has 11 amino acids. The germline V gene has CDR1 DFQATT and CDR2 SNEGSKA (reference sequence). V lost 6 bases to trimming and J lost 4 bases, with 10 bases between them.

The chain employs TRBV30 and TRBJ2-7, with a weak D call TRBD2 (5 bases). The length of the CDR3 is 13 residues. Germline V CDR1 and CDR2: GTSNPN, SVGIG (reference sequence). Trimming left V 4 bases short and J 4 bases short, with 14 bases between. CDR3 region: CAWNPRVPYEQYF. For the CDR3, the DNA is TGTGCCTGGAATCCGCGGGTCCCGTACGAGCAGTACTTC.

In DNA, the CDR3 is TGTGCCAGCAGCCAGCGCCCAGGTAGCAATCAGCCCCAGCATTTT. As protein: CASSQRPGSNQPQHF. The chain links TRBV3-1 (or the pseudogene TRBV3-2) to TRBJ1-5; D is undetermined. The V end was cut by 3 bases, the J end by 0 bases, with 9 bases between. CDR1 and CDR2 (germline): LGHDT, YNNKEL (reference sequence). The length of the CDR3 is 15 residues.

V is TRBV18 and J is TRBJ2-2; 10 bases are shared with TRBD2. CDR1 is KGHSH, CDR2 LQKENI, per germline. This CDR3 is built from 14 residues. After removal of 7 bases from V and 3 bases from J, the junction contained 2 bases not matched to a gene. CDR3 DNA sequence: TGTGCCAGCTTGGGACTAGCGTACACCGGGGAGCTGTTTTTT. This gives the protein CASLGLAYTGELFF.

This chain connects TRBV7-2 to TRBJ1-3; D not certain. The CDR3 is 14 residues long. Between the trimmed V and J ends, which lost 6 bases and 4 bases, there was a span of 13 bases. Germline CDR1 SGHTA, CDR2 FQGNSA. In nucleotides, the CDR3 is TGTGCCAGCAGGCAGTTCCAGTCGGGAAACACCATATATTTT. Its protein is CASRQFQSGNTIYF.

The chain recombines TRBV2 with TRBJ2-1; tentatively, D is TRBD1 (6 bases). This CDR3 has 15 amino acids. From germline, CDR1 is SNHLY and CDR2 FYNNEI. V was shortened by 6 bases and J by 0 bases, with 12 bases between the two germline ends. The DNA of the CDR3 is TGTGCCAGCAGCGGACAGCCGAGCTCCTACAATGAGCAGTTCTTC. It encodes CASSGQPSSYNEQFF.

The rearrangement joins TRBV10-2 to TRBJ1-2, with TRBD1 matching 10 bases. CDR1 and CDR2 (germline): WSHSY, SAAADI. Unmatched junction bases numbered 8, after V lost 0 bases and J lost 4 bases. The CDR3 has 17 amino acids. This chain's CDR3 is CASSESKGTGATYGYTF. The DNA of the CDR3 is TGCGCCAGCAGTGAGTCGAAGGGGACAGGGGCGACCTATGGCTACACCTTC.

The chain has TRBV11-2 and TRBJ1-2; TRBD1 is a possible D gene (5 bases). Germline CDR1 reads SGHAT; CDR2 reads FQNNGV. The CDR3 extends over 14 amino acids. Trimming left V 5 bases short and J 6 bases short, with 16 bases between. The DNA for the CDR3 is TGTGCCAGCAGCAAAAGCAGGGTAAAGGATGGCTACACCTTC. It encodes CASSKSRVKDGYTF.

The chain is built from TRBV2 and TRBJ2-2, with 7 bases lining up with TRBD2. CDR1 SNHLY and CDR2 FYNNEI come from the germline V gene. J lost 3 bases, V lost 2 bases, and 3 bases had no gene match. The CDR3 loop spans 15 amino acids. CDR3 loop: CASSELLADTGELFF. DNA for the CDR3: TGTGCCAGCAGTGAACTTCTAGCGGACACCGGGGAGCTGTTTTTT.